A single sample is the source of the 21 T cell receptor beta chains below, sequenced in a study of T cells in Graves' hyperthyroidism and ophthalmopathy. Amplified regions were TCR beta CDR3 sequences from RNA transcripts. The HTBI set primed first-round TCR CDR3 RT-PCR. TCRdb fed the multiplex PCR reads into MiXCR, producing one record per CDR3 protein. The sample has nearly 250,000 distinct CDR3 sequences; about 17% are singletons. Sequenced: blood. The source of these receptors is a young woman with Graves' ophthalmopathy.

Of note for this clonotype: A much larger clonotype is one base distant, so this may be a read error. The J gene is TRBJ1-2, the V gene TRBV5-1; maybe TRBD1 (6 bases). The CDR3 sequence is 16 residues long. The germline V gene encodes CDR1 SGHRS and CDR2 YFSETQ. In DNA, the CDR3 is TGCGCCAGCAACTTGGCCCTGGGGGCGCGGGACTATGGCTACACCTTC. The encoded protein is CASNLALGARDYGYTF.

This clonotype was counted many times. The chain employs TRBV7-6 and TRBJ2-5; D ambiguous. Trimming left V 5 bases short and J 5 bases short, with 15 bases between. Germline assignment: CDR1 SGHVS and CDR2 FNYEAQ. There are 14 residues in the CDR3. CDR3 region: CASSPPLERETQYF. In nucleotides, the CDR3 is TGTGCCAGCAGCCCCCCCCTAGAAAGGGAGACCCAGTACTTC.

The sample holds many counts of this clonotype. J is TRBJ2-3 and V is TRBV12-3 or TRBV12-4; 7 bases are shared with TRBD1. The V gene end was trimmed by 5 bases and the J gene end by 2 bases; junction bases not matched to a gene: 10. The CDR3 length is 16 residues. Here the CDR3 reads CASSPGTVRLTDTQYF. Here the CDR3 DNA reads TGTGCCAGCAGTCCCGGGACAGTCAGGCTCACAGATACGCAGTATTTT.

This clonotype was recorded many times. The V gene is TRBV20-1, the J gene TRBJ2-2, with 9 bases lining up with TRBD2. CDR3 size: 17 residues. In germline, CDR1 is DFQATT, CDR2 SNEGSKA (reference sequence). The junction had 12 bases not matched to a gene; V was cut back by 0 bases and J by 7 bases. The CDR3 DNA follows: TGCAGTGCTAGAGATCATGAGACTAGCGGATCCGGCGGGGAGCTGTTTTTT. Its protein is CSARDHETSGSGGELFF.

This clonotype was seen repeatedly, ten times or more. V is TRBV14 and J is TRBJ2-3; D might be TRBD1 or TRBD2, each matching 5 bases. The CDR3 runs to 16 residues. Germline assignment: CDR1 SGHDN and CDR2 FVKESK. V was cut by 4 bases and J by 8 bases, with 22 bases left in between. In nucleotides, the CDR3 is TGTGCCAGCAGCCTACCCGGGACCCAAAGCAGGAGTACGCAGTATTTT. Translation: CASSLPGTQSRSTQYF.

The chain has TRBV29-1 and TRBJ2-1, with 13 bases lining up with TRBD2. This CDR3 has 14 amino acids. Per germline, CDR1 SQVTM and CDR2 ANQGSEA. V shed 6 bases and J 8 bases; nucleotides not matched to a gene: 7. The CDR3 DNA reads TGCAGCGTGATAATGACTAGCGGGAGGTATGAGCAGTTCTTC. It codes for CSVIMTSGRYEQFF.

In its sample, this clonotype was seen many times. This chain links TRBV9 with TRBJ2-1; 14 positions agree with TRBD2. The CDR3 spans 16 residues. Germline V lookup: CDR1 SGDLS, CDR2 YYNGEE. The V and J ends lost 2 bases and 5 bases, in that order; junction bases with no gene match: 3. CDR3 sequence: CASSVGLAGANNEQFF. The CDR3 DNA sequence: TGTGCCAGCAGCGTGGGACTAGCGGGAGCTAACAATGAGCAGTTCTTC.

This clonotype was seen repeatedly, ten times or more. This sequence joins TRBV19 and TRBJ2-6; D remains ambiguous. The CDR3 spans 17 residues. Trimming cost V 6 bases and J 0 bases, with 15 bases left between them. Germline V gives CDR1 LNHDA, CDR2 SQIVND (reference sequence). CDR3 nucleotide sequence: TGTGCCAGTAGCAAAACCCCAGGATACTCTGGGGCCAACGTCCTGACTTTC. Translating it yields CASSKTPGYSGANVLTF.

This clonotype was seen ten or more times. The chain employs TRBV9 and TRBJ2-7, with 7 bases that match TRBD1. CDR3 length equals 14 residues. The V and J ends lost 4 bases and 2 bases, in that order; junction bases with no gene match: 6. Germline V gives CDR1 SGDLS, CDR2 YYNGEE. CDR3 residues: CASSTRDRAYEQYF. The CDR3 DNA sequence: TGTGCCAGCAGCACCCGGGACAGAGCCTACGAGCAGTACTTC.

This clonotype was counted many times. The J gene is TRBJ1-1, the V gene TRBV4-1; unclear D gene. Germline V gene lookup returns CDR1 MGHRA and CDR2 YSYEKL. V gave up 2 bases and J gave up 2 bases, with 12 bases separating them. The length of the CDR3 is 15 residues. The CDR3 nucleotides read TGCGCCAGCAGCCAAACATGGGGAGAAAACACTGAAGCTTTCTTT. Residues: CASSQTWGENTEAFF.

This clonotype came up many times. V and J are TRBV9 and TRBJ2-1, with 9 nucleotides matching TRBD2. Germline values: CDR1 SGDLS, CDR2 YYNGEE. V lost 0 bases and J lost 8; bases outside the gene matches: 6. This CDR3 spans 15 amino acids. The CDR3 DNA reads as TGTGCCAGCAGCGTAGTGGCTAGCGGGATGGATGAGCAGTTCTTC. Translated: CASSVVASGMDEQFF.

A remark on this clonotype: One end of the junction fails to match germline, which may point to a read error. The V and J genes are TRBV6-2 or TRBV6-3 and TRBJ1-1; D not resolved. Per the germline V gene, CDR1 is MNHEY and CDR2 is SVGEGT. The CDR3 is made up of 12 amino acids. The CDR3 here is CASSYSGTEVFF. CDR3 DNA: TGTGCCAGCAGTTACTCTGGCACTGAAGTTTTCTTT.

In its sample, this clonotype was seen many times. The chain combines TRBV7-9 with TRBJ2-1, with D maybe TRBD1 (5 bases). Per the germline V gene, CDR1 is SEHNR and CDR2 is FQNEAQ (reference sequence). Between the trimmed V and J ends, which lost 9 bases and 3 bases, there was a span of 12 bases. This CDR3 region has 13 residues. Here the CDR3 DNA reads TGTGCCAGTAGTGACAGTTTCTACAATGAGCAGTTCTTC. Translation gives CASSDSFYNEQFF.

This clonotype occurred many times. The J gene is TRBJ1-2, the V gene TRBV30; no reliable D call. Trimming stripped 7 bases from V and 6 bases from J, with 18 bases between. Germline V gene data show CDR1 as GTSNPN and CDR2 as SVGIG (reference sequence). This CDR3 spans 13 amino acids. For the CDR3, the DNA is TGTGCCTCGGATACAACGAGGGCTCATGGCTACACCTTC. This translates into CASDTTRAHGYTF.

The J gene is TRBJ1-5, the V gene TRBV19; no definite D call. This CDR3 is built from 16 residues. Trimming shortened V by 5 bases and J by 4 bases, and 18 bases separated the two germline ends. Germline values: CDR1 LNHDA, CDR2 SQIVND (reference sequence). CDR3 coding DNA: TGTGCCAGTAGTCCCCCCGCCGGGATGGATAATCAGCCCCAGCATTTT. Encoded protein: CASSPPAGMDNQPQHF.

There are many counts of this clonotype. This chain connects TRBV6-1 to TRBJ2-7, with D possibly matching TRBD2 (7 bases). Germline V lookup: CDR1 MNHNS, CDR2 SASEGT. Trimming removed 2 bases at V and 6 bases at J, with 14 bases between. The CDR3 totals 14 residues. The CDR3 nucleotides read TGTGCCAGCAGTGAATCGCGGGGGCAGGGCGAGCAGTACTTC. It encodes CASSESRGQGEQYF.

Many counts were recorded for this clonotype. This chain uses TRBV18 with TRBJ2-3; D tentatively reads TRBD1 or TRBD2 (5 bases each). The CDR3 runs to 14 residues. Trimming stripped 3 bases from V and 1 base from J, with 8 bases between. Germline loops: CDR1 KGHSH, CDR2 LQKENI. The CDR3 here is CASSPRGRTDTQYF. Written as DNA, the CDR3 is TGTGCCAGCTCACCCCGGGGCCGCACAGATACGCAGTATTTT.

This clonotype was seen many times. This rearrangement joins TRBV7-8 to TRBJ2-3, with D unclear. With 6 bases removed from V and 1 base from J, the gap between germline ends came to 23 bases. CDR3 length equals 18 residues. Germline V gene data show CDR1 as SGHVS and CDR2 as FQNEAQ. The CDR3 loop reads CASSPTNLAAKGTDTQYF. The CDR3 DNA reads as TGTGCCAGCAGTCCCACAAATTTGGCTGCAAAGGGCACAGATACGCAGTATTTT.

This clonotype has a count of ten or more. The gene calls are TRBV27 and TRBJ2-1, with 8 nucleotides matching TRBD1. CDR1 MNHEY and CDR2 SMNVEV come from the germline V gene (reference sequence). The CDR3 length is 14 residues. J was trimmed by 2 bases and V by 6 bases; bases with no gene match: 3. CDR3 sequence reads: CASRKGQAYNEQFF. CDR3 sequence (DNA): TGTGCCAGCAGAAAGGGACAGGCCTACAATGAGCAGTTCTTC.

In this sample, this clonotype turned up many times. The CDR3 reads CASSLENTEAFF. Here the CDR3 DNA reads TGTGCCAGCAGTCTAGAGAACACTGAAGCTTTCTTT. The chain carries TRBV6-1 and TRBJ1-1; no clear D gene. Germline CDR1 is MNHNS and CDR2 is SASEGT. V gave up 5 bases and J gave up 1 base, with 5 bases separating them. This CDR3 contains 12 residues.

This chain joins TRBV6-4 and TRBJ2-1; 13 nucleotides agree with TRBD2. CDR1 and CDR2 from the germline V gene are MRHNA and SNTAGT. This CDR3 comprises 16 residues. The V and J ends lost 3 bases and 9 bases, in that order; junction bases with no gene match: 8. The CDR3 is CASSEGTSGIPVEQFF. CDR3 DNA: TGTGCCAGCAGTGAGGGGACTAGCGGGATACCTGTTGAGCAGTTCTTC.